The 20 T cell receptor beta chains listed next were all sequenced from one sample in a study of monozygotic twins with inflammatory bowel disease. TCRdb reprocessed the 5' RACE reads and stores each CDR3 protein as one record, lacking DNA. There are 150,000 to 200,000 distinct CDR3 sequences in the sample, with over 2.5% held by the top ten. The specimen sequenced was blood. The source is a human donor with ulcerative colitis or Crohn's disease, or a healthy co-twin of an affected twin (not recorded which).

The gene calls are TRBV18 and TRBJ2-3; TCRdb proposes TRBD1, but this gene call is untestable without DNA. The CDR3 has 14 residues. The germline gives CDR1 KGHSH, CDR2 LQKENI. CDR3 protein: CASSPLGVTDTQYF.

The chain links TRBV15 to TRBJ2-1. Germline V gene sequence: CDR1 LNHNV, CDR2 YYDKDF (reference sequence). The CDR3 extends over 13 amino acids. The CDR3 here is CATSTQRSNEQFF. The variable domain in full, with the rest retrieved from reference TRBV15 and TRBJ2-1, is DAMVIQNPRYQVTQFGKPVTLSCSQTLNHNVMYWYQQKSSQAPKLLFHYYDKDFNNEADTPDNFQSRRPNTSFCFLDIRSPGLGDTAMYLCATSTQRSNEQFFGPGTRLTVL.

The chain employs TRBV5-6 and TRBJ2-5. CDR1 and CDR2 from the germline V gene are SGHDT and YYEEEE. The CDR3 has 16 amino acids. CDR3 sequence: CASSLRPIKVEETQYF.

The chain has TRBV7-9 and TRBJ1-5. This CDR3 has 14 residues. Germline-derived CDR1 and CDR2 are SEHNR and FQNEAQ (reference sequence). The CDR3 sequence is CASSFGTFNQPQHF.

The chain is built from TRBV6-6 and TRBJ1-2; with no DNA, the TCRdb D assignment of TRBD1 cannot be verified. In germline, CDR1 is MNHNY, CDR2 SVGAGI (reference sequence). This CDR3 comprises 12 residues. The chain's CDR3 is CASRQGNYGYTF.

CDR3 amino acids: CASSFSPDRENSPLHF. The rearrangement links TRBV27 to TRBJ1-6; TCRdb's D gene call, TRBD1, goes unchecked for lack of DNA. The CDR3 loop spans 16 amino acids. The V gene's germline CDR1 is MNHEY and CDR2 SMNVEV (reference sequence).

This chain connects TRBV21-1 to TRBJ2-5; TCRdb lists TRBD1, though no DNA is available to test this call. TRBV21-1 is shown as a pseudogene. This CDR3 comprises 13 residues. The CDR3 protein is CASSNTGKETQYF.

This chain joins TRBV2 and TRBJ2-7; TCRdb picks TRBD1, but there is no DNA to check that call. This CDR3 is built from 14 residues. Germline CDR1 reads SNHLY; CDR2 reads FYNNEI. This CDR3 is CASTMARGTYEQYF. The variable domain in full, completed from reference TRBV2 and TRBJ2-7, reads EPEVTQTPSHQVTQMGQEVILRCVPISNHLYFYWYRQILGQKVEFLVSFYNNEISEKSEIFDDQFSVERPDGSNFTLKIRSTKLEDSAMYFCASTMARGTYEQYFGPGTRLTVT.

The rearrangement links TRBV12-3 or TRBV12-4 to TRBJ2-7; no DNA is available, so the TRBD1 call from TCRdb remains unchecked. The length of the CDR3 is 14 residues. This CDR3 reads CASSHDRADYEQYF.

The V gene is TRBV12-3 or TRBV12-4, the J gene TRBJ2-3; TCRdb names TRBD2, which stays unverified in the absence of DNA. This CDR3 is built from 15 residues. The CDR3 region is CASTGLAGGQDTQYF.

This rearrangement joins TRBV9 to TRBJ2-2. Germline V gene data show CDR1 as SGDLS and CDR2 as YYNGEE. CDR3 length equals 15 residues. The chain's CDR3 is CASSVGVYRTGELFF.

This chain connects TRBV7-9 to TRBJ1-1. This CDR3 region has 13 residues. Germline V gives CDR1 SEHNR, CDR2 FQNEAQ (reference sequence). This CDR3 is CASLWGGHGEAFF.

V gene TRBV20-1 combines with J gene TRBJ2-7; TCRdb returns TRBD2, unconfirmable since there is no DNA. Germline V gives CDR1 DFQATT, CDR2 SNEGSKA (reference sequence). The CDR3 length is 13 residues. Here the CDR3 reads CSADGTSHYEQYF.

The V gene is TRBV5-6, the J gene TRBJ2-1. The CDR3 is 13 residues long. Germline-derived CDR1 and CDR2 are SGHDT and YYEEEE. The CDR3 sequence: CASSLFPGNGQFF. The whole variable domain, filled in from reference TRBV5-6 and TRBJ2-1, reads DAGVTQSPTHLIKTRGQQVTLRCSPKSGHDTVSWYQQALGQGPQFIFQYYEEEERQRGNFPDRFSGHQFPNYSSELNVNALLLGDSALYLCASSLFPGNGQFFGPGTRLTVL.

The chain is built from TRBV10-3 and TRBJ2-7; TCRdb gives TRBD1 as the D gene, but with no DNA this cannot be confirmed. The CDR3 has 14 amino acids. The germline gives CDR1 ENHRY, CDR2 SYGVKD. This CDR3 is CATRGAGLTYEQYF.

The genes are TRBV28 and TRBJ2-7; TCRdb reports TRBD1, a call that lacks DNA to check it against. CDR3 length equals 14 residues. Germline V lookup: CDR1 MDHEN, CDR2 SYDVKM. CDR3 loop: CASSLPGQVYEQYF.

The chain couples TRBV6-1 to TRBJ1-5; TCRdb designates TRBD1, a call that cannot be tested without DNA. This CDR3 has 15 residues. Germline CDR1 and CDR2: MNHNS and SASEGT. CDR3: CASSLGGVSNQPQHF.

The gene calls are TRBV20-1 and TRBJ2-3. Germline-derived CDR1 and CDR2 are DFQATT and SNEGSKA (reference sequence). CDR3 size: 14 residues. This CDR3 is CSARSGSTVDTQYF.

The rearrangement joins TRBV30 to TRBJ2-5; without DNA, the TCRdb call of TRBD1 cannot be checked. The CDR3 contains 14 residues. In germline, CDR1 is GTSNPN, CDR2 SVGIG (reference sequence). This CDR3 reads CAWSRQGVQETQYF.

The V call is TRBV30, the J call TRBJ1-1. The germline V gene encodes CDR1 GTSNPN and CDR2 SVGIG (reference sequence). This CDR3 is built from 14 residues. The CDR3 loop reads CAWSVKPGRTEAFF.